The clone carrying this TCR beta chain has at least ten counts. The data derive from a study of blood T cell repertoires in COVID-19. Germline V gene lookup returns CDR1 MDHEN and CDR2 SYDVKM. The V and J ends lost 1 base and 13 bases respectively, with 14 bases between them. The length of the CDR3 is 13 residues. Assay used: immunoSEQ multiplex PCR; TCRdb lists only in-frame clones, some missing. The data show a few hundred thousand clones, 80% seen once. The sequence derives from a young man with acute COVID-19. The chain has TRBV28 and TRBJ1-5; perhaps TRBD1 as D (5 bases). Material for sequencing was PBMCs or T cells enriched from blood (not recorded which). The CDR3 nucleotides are TGTGCCAGCAGTTTATTGGGGACCGCGGGACAGCATTTT. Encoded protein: CASSLLGTAGQHF.